This TCR beta chain was recovered during a study of blood T cell repertoires in COVID-19. For the study at large: PBMCs, B-cell-depleted T cells, or T cells were the source of the cDNA or gDNA that made up the material.

By share of the sample, this clone is medium-sized. V gave up 8 bases and J gave up 0 bases; unmatched junction bases: 2. The CDR3 sequence is 14 residues long. CDR1 MDHEN and CDR2 SYDVKM come from the germline V gene. Authors' analysis steps: Estimation of nucleated cell counts was performed using reference gene primer amplification. Method: immunoSEQ multiplex PCR; TCRdb's copy keeps in-frame clones and lacks some. From that table come the V and J calls and clone size; the DNA was used to work out D and trimming. The data hold tens of thousands of clones, with around nine tenths observed a single time.

Sequenced material: peripheral blood. The TCR was taken from a human donor in a cohort sampled during active COVID-19. The V call is TRBV28, the J call TRBJ1-1; the match to TRBD1 covers 11 bases. The CDR3, as DNA: TGTGCCAGCGGACAGGGGGCGATGAACACTGAAGCTTTCTTT. Translating gives CASGQGAMNTEAFF.